A selection of T cell receptor beta chains follows, all from one sample in a study of cytomegalovirus exposure and HLA in healthy donors. Generated by immunoSEQ multiplex PCR, the TCRdb table keeps only in-frame clones and is missing some. The sample contains 150,000 to 200,000 clones, approximately 85% of which appear only once. Sequencing input: PBMCs. These receptors were obtained from a girl between 5 and 17 years old in good health and CMV-seropositive. CDR3s include the opening cysteine and the closing phenylalanine or tryptophan. The D gene is left open where the match is weak. Only part of the rows carry a size: once, few, many, or a class if the clone is expanded.

v_gene: TRBV9
d_gene: TRBD2
j_gene: TRBJ2-5
abundance: -
CDR3nt: TGTGCCAGCAGCGTAGGTACTAGCGGGGGAGACCCTCGGGGAGAGACCCAGTACTTC
CDR3aa: CASSVGTSGGDPRGETQYF

v_gene: TRBV7-8
d_gene: -
j_gene: TRBJ2-7
abundance: -
CDR3nt: TGTGCCAGCAGCGATCCGGGATCTAACTACGAGCAGTACTTC
CDR3aa: CASSDPGSNYEQYF

v_gene: TRBV6-5
d_gene: TRBD1
j_gene: TRBJ1-5
abundance: -
CDR3nt: TGTGCCAGCACCGGAGACAGGGATCAGCCCCAGCATTTT
CDR3aa: CASTGDRDQPQHF

v_gene: TRBV13
d_gene: TRBD1
j_gene: TRBJ1-6
abundance: -
CDR3nt: TGTGCCAGCAAGGTCAGGGGGAATTCACCCCTCCACTTT
CDR3aa: CASKVRGNSPLHF

v_gene: TRBV30
d_gene: -
j_gene: TRBJ1-2
abundance: -
CDR3nt: TGTGCCTGGTCAAAGGGGCGGGGGGCCTTC
CDR3aa: CAWSKGRGAF

v_gene: TRBV27
d_gene: -
j_gene: TRBJ1-2
abundance: -
CDR3nt: TGTGCCAGCAGTTTAAGCGTCTCAGCTAACTATGGCTACACCTTC
CDR3aa: CASSLSVSANYGYTF

v_gene: TRBV19
d_gene: -
j_gene: TRBJ1-1
abundance: -
CDR3nt: TGTGCCAGTAAACAGGGATTCACTGAAGCTTTCTTT
CDR3aa: CASKQGFTEAFF

v_gene: TRBV10-3
d_gene: -
j_gene: TRBJ1-3
abundance: -
CDR3nt: TGTGCCATCAGTGTCGACAGGAGAGACTCTGGAAACACCATATATTTT
CDR3aa: CAISVDRRDSGNTIYF

v_gene: TRBV7-6
d_gene: -
j_gene: TRBJ2-7
abundance: -
CDR3nt: TGTGCCAGCAGCTCGAACGAAGCCAACTACGAGCAGTACTTC
CDR3aa: CASSSNEANYEQYF

v_gene: TRBV6-5
d_gene: -
j_gene: TRBJ2-1
abundance: few
CDR3nt: TGTGCCAGCAGTTACCGTGAGAATGAGCAGTTCTTC
CDR3aa: CASSYRENEQFF

v_gene: TRBV30
d_gene: -
j_gene: TRBJ1-5
abundance: -
CDR3nt: TGTGCCTGGGGAGAGAACCCCCAGCATTTT
CDR3aa: CAWGENPQHF

v_gene: TRBV5-1
d_gene: TRBD1
j_gene: TRBJ1-1
abundance: once
CDR3nt: TGCGCCAGCAGCTTTCAAGGGGGCTCGGAATTCACTGAAGCTTTCTTT
CDR3aa: CASSFQGGSEFTEAFF

v_gene: TRBV6-5
d_gene: TRBD1
j_gene: TRBJ1-3
abundance: few
CDR3nt: TGTGCCAGCAGTTACACGGAACGGGACAGCCTATATTTT
CDR3aa: CASSYTERDSLYF

v_gene: TRBV2
d_gene: TRBD1
j_gene: TRBJ2-7
abundance: -
CDR3nt: TGTGCCAGCAGTGAAGGTCAGGGGGCGTCCTACGAGCAGTACTTC
CDR3aa: CASSEGQGASYEQYF

v_gene: TRBV28
d_gene: -
j_gene: TRBJ1-1
abundance: once
CDR3nt: TGTGCCAGCAGTTTTACCCCCTCGGGGACTGAAGCTTTCTTT
CDR3aa: CASSFTPSGTEAFF

v_gene: TRBV30
d_gene: TRBD2
j_gene: TRBJ2-1
abundance: -
CDR3nt: TGTGCCTGGATGATAGAAGCGGGGGGGCTGGCTGAGCAGTTCTTC
CDR3aa: CAWMIEAGGLAEQFF

v_gene: TRBV13
d_gene: -
j_gene: TRBJ2-7
abundance: -
CDR3nt: TGTGCCAGCAGCTTTTCTCAGGGGCTCAAGGGCGAGCAGTACTTC
CDR3aa: CASSFSQGLKGEQYF

v_gene: TRBV5-1
d_gene: TRBD1
j_gene: TRBJ1-1
abundance: -
CDR3nt: TGCGCCAGCAGCCCGGAGACAGGGGGCGCGAACACTGAAGCTTTCTTT
CDR3aa: CASSPETGGANTEAFF

v_gene: TRBV5-1
d_gene: -
j_gene: TRBJ1-2
abundance: -
CDR3nt: TGCGCCAGCAGCATCAACAACATCCTTGGCTATGGCTACACCTTC
CDR3aa: CASSINNILGYGYTF

v_gene: TRBV7-9
d_gene: -
j_gene: TRBJ1-3
abundance: once
CDR3nt: TGTGCCAGCAGCTTAAGACAGATCTCTGGAAACACCATATATTTT
CDR3aa: CASSLRQISGNTIYF

v_gene: TRBV6-5
d_gene: -
j_gene: TRBJ1-3
abundance: -
CDR3nt: TGTGCCAGCAGTCAAGGAAACACCATATATTTT
CDR3aa: CASSQGNTIYF

v_gene: TRBV6-1
d_gene: TRBD1
j_gene: TRBJ1-2
abundance: -
CDR3nt: TGTGCCACGTCCCCGAGGACAGGGGAGAGCTATGGCTACACCTTC
CDR3aa: CATSPRTGESYGYTF

v_gene: TRBV2
d_gene: -
j_gene: TRBJ2-2
abundance: once
CDR3nt: TGTGCCAGCATAGGGACAATCAACACCGGGGAGCTGTTTTTT
CDR3aa: CASIGTINTGELFF

v_gene: TRBV5-1
d_gene: -
j_gene: TRBJ2-5
abundance: once
CDR3nt: TGCGCCAGCAGCTTGGAAGGACATAAAGAGACCCAGTACTTC
CDR3aa: CASSLEGHKETQYF

v_gene: TRBV13
d_gene: -
j_gene: TRBJ2-5
abundance: -
CDR3nt: TGTGCCAGCAGCTTACTAGCGGAGACCCAGTACTTC
CDR3aa: CASSLLAETQYF

v_gene: TRBV9
d_gene: TRBD1
j_gene: TRBJ2-7
abundance: -
CDR3nt: TGTGCCAGCAGCGGAACGGCCGGGACAGGGGGAGTCGAGCAGTACTTC
CDR3aa: CASSGTAGTGGVEQYF

v_gene: TRBV19
d_gene: TRBD1
j_gene: TRBJ2-1
abundance: -
CDR3nt: TGTGCCAGTAGTAACCCCGGGACAGGGGTCAATGAGCAGTTCTTC
CDR3aa: CASSNPGTGVNEQFF

v_gene: TRBV7-3
d_gene: -
j_gene: TRBJ2-3
abundance: -
CDR3nt: TGTGCCAGCAGCTTAACAGCATCGGGGAACACAGATACGCAGTATTTT
CDR3aa: CASSLTASGNTDTQYF

v_gene: TRBV19
d_gene: -
j_gene: TRBJ2-4
abundance: once
CDR3nt: TGTGCCAGTAGTGCGATCCGGGACACCTGGGGAAACATTCAGTACTTC
CDR3aa: CASSAIRDTWGNIQYF

v_gene: TRBV7-9
d_gene: TRBD1
j_gene: TRBJ2-7
abundance: -
CDR3nt: TGTGCCAGCAGCTTAGCGACGGGACAGGGCTACGAGCAGTACTTC
CDR3aa: CASSLATGQGYEQYF

v_gene: TRBV5-1
d_gene: -
j_gene: TRBJ2-6
abundance: -
CDR3nt: TGCGCCAGCAGCGATGCGAGCTCTGGGGCCAACGTCCTGACTTTC
CDR3aa: CASSDASSGANVLTF

v_gene: TRBV12-5
d_gene: -
j_gene: TRBJ1-1
abundance: -
CDR3nt: TGTGCTAGTGGTCCAGACGGGAGCACTGAAGCTTTCTTT
CDR3aa: CASGPDGSTEAFF

v_gene: TRBV7-2
d_gene: -
j_gene: TRBJ1-2
abundance: -
CDR3nt: TGTGCCAGCAGCTTAGTGGTCCTTAGCCTTAACTATGGCTACACCTTC
CDR3aa: CASSLVVLSLNYGYTF

v_gene: TRBV10-3
d_gene: TRBD2
j_gene: TRBJ2-3
abundance: once
CDR3nt: TGTGCCATCAAAGGGACTAGCAACCCAGATACGCAGTATTTT
CDR3aa: CAIKGTSNPDTQYF

v_gene: TRBV27
d_gene: -
j_gene: TRBJ2-1
abundance: -
CDR3nt: TGTGCCAGCAGTCGCCCAGGGAACATATCCTACAATGAGCAGTTCTTC
CDR3aa: CASSRPGNISYNEQFF

v_gene: TRBV6-6
d_gene: -
j_gene: TRBJ1-2
abundance: -
CDR3nt: TGTGCCAGCAGTTACGTGGGTCTAGGGGACTATGGCTACACCTTC
CDR3aa: CASSYVGLGDYGYTF

v_gene: TRBV5-5
d_gene: -
j_gene: TRBJ2-1
abundance: -
CDR3nt: TGTGCCAGCAGCGCAATGAGCTCCTACAATGAGCAGTTCTTC
CDR3aa: CASSAMSSYNEQFF